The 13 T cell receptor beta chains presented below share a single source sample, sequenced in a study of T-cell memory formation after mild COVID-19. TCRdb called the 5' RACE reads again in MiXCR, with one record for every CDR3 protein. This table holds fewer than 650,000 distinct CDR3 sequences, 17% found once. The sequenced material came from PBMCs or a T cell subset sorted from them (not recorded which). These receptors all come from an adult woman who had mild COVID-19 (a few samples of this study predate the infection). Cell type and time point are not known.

The CDR3 nucleotides read TGTGCCAGCAGCTTAGATATTTGGGGACAGCAAGAGACCCAGTACTTC. This codes for CASSLDIWGQQETQYF. The chain joins TRBV11-2 to TRBJ2-5, with TRBD1 identical over 7 bases. The CDR3 has 16 amino acids. J lost 2 bases, V lost 0 bases, and 6 bases had no gene match. Germline V gene sequence: CDR1 SGHAT, CDR2 FQNNGV.

In DNA form, the CDR3 reads TGTGCCAGCAGCTTGCCGGGGGCCAGCTCCTATAATTCACCCCTCCACTTT. Protein: CASSLPGASSYNSPLHF. V is TRBV5-6 and J is TRBJ1-6; weak D call: TRBD1 (6 bases). CDR3 length: 17 residues. The germline V gene encodes CDR1 SGHDT and CDR2 YYEEEE. V was pared by 1 base and J by 0 bases, with 11 bases between. Drawing the rest from reference TRBV5-6 and TRBJ1-6, the complete variable domain is DAGVTQSPTHLIKTRGQQVTLRCSPKSGHDTVSWYQQALGQGPQFIFQYYEEEERQRGNFPDRFSGHQFPNYSSELNVNALLLGDSALYLCASSLPGASSYNSPLHFGNGTRLTVT.

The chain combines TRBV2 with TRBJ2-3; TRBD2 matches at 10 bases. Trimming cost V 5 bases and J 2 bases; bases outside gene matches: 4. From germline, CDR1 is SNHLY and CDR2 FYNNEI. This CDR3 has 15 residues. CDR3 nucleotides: TGTGCCAGCAGTCTAGCGGGGGACCTCACAGATACGCAGTATTTT. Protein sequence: CASSLAGDLTDTQYF.

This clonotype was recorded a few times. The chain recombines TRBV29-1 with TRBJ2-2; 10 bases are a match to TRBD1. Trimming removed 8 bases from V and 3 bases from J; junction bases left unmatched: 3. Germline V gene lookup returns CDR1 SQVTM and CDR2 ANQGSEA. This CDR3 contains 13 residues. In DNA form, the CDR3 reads TGCAGCACGGGACAGGGGTACACCGGGGAGCTGTTTTTT. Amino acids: CSTGQGYTGELFF.

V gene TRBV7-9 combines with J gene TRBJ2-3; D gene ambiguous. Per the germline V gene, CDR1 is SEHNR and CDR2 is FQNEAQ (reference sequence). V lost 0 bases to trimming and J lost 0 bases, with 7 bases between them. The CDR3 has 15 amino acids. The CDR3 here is CASSLAETSTDTQYF. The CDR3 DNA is TGTGCCAGCAGCTTAGCGGAGACTAGCACAGATACGCAGTATTTT.

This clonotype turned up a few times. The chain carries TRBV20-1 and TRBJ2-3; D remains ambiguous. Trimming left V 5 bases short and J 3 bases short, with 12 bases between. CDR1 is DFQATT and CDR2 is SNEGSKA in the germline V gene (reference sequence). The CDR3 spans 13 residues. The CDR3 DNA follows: TGCAGTGCTCCCTTTCCCGGGACAGATACGCAGTATTTT. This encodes CSAPFPGTDTQYF.

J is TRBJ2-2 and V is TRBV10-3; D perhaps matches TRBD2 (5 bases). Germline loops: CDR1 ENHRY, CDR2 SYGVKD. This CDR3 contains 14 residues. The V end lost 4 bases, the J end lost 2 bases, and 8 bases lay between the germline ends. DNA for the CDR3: TGTGCCATCAGTGCAGCGGCTAACACCGGGGAGCTGTTTTTT. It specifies CAISAAANTGELFF.

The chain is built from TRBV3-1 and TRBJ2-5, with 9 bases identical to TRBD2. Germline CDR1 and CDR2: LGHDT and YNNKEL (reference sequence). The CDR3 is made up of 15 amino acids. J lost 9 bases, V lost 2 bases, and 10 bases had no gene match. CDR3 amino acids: CASSQMTSGPGAQYF. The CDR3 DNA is TGTGCCAGCAGCCAAATGACTAGCGGTCCGGGGGCCCAGTACTTC.

DNA of the CDR3: TGTGCCAGCAGCGTATCCACTGAAGCTTTCTTT. It specifies CASSVSTEAFF. This chain links TRBV3-1 with TRBJ1-1; D not resolved. The germline CDR1 and CDR2 sequences are LGHDT and YNNKEL (reference sequence). This CDR3 is built from 11 residues. The V end lost 5 bases, the J end lost 4 bases, and 5 bases lay between the germline ends.

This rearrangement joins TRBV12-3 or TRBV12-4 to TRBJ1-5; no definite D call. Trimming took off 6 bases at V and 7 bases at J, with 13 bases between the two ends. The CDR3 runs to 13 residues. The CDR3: CASRWADDQPQHF. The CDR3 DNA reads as TGTGCCAGCAGGTGGGCAGACGACCAGCCCCAGCATTTT.

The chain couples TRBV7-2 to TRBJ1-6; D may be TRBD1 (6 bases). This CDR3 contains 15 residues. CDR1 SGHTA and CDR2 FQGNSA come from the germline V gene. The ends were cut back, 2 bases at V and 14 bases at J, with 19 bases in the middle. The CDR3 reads CASSLKGGMWGTLHF. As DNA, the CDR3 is TGTGCCAGCAGCTTAAAGGGGGGTATGTGGGGCACCCTCCACTTT.

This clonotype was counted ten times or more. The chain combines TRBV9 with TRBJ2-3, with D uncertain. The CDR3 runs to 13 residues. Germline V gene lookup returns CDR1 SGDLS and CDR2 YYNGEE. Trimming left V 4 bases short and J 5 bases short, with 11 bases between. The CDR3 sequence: CASSPGSLDTQYF. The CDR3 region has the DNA TGTGCCAGCAGCCCCGGATCGCTAGATACGCAGTATTTT.

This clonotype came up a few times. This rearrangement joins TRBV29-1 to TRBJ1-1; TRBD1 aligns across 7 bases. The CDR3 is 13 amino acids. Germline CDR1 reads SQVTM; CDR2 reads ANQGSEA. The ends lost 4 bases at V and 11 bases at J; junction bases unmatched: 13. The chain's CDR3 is CSVGEVGGGWAFF. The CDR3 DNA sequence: TGCAGCGTTGGCGAGGTCGGAGGGGGCTGGGCTTTCTTT.